A single sample is the source of the 10 T cell receptor beta chains below, sequenced in a study of neurological immune-mediated disorders. Using its own MiXCR run on the 5' RACE reads, TCRdb lists one record per CDR3 protein. Found here are tens of thousands of distinct CDR3 sequences, roughly 2% of them singletons; the top ten hold 2% to 2.5%. Sequenced material: PBMCs. These TCRs come from a woman between 40 and 50 years old with multiple sclerosis.

This clonotype occurred many times. The V and J genes are TRBV7-2 and TRBJ2-5, with 8 bases fitting TRBD2. Per the germline V gene, CDR1 is SGHTA and CDR2 is FQGNSA. The V and J ends lost 5 bases and 5 bases, in that order; junction bases with no gene match: 4. CDR3 size: 13 residues. CDR3 DNA sequence: TGTGCCAGCAGCGCGGGGGGCCGGGAGACCCAGTACTTC. Its translation: CASSAGGRETQYF.

Many counts were recorded for this clonotype. The V call is TRBV20-1, the J call TRBJ1-1; D unclear. The CDR3 covers 13 residues. The germline CDR1 and CDR2 sequences are DFQATT and SNEGSKA (reference sequence). V lost 1 base, J lost 1 base, and 7 bases lay in between. CDR3 sequence reads: CSARAAKNTEAFF. CDR3 sequence (DNA): TGCAGTGCTAGAGCCGCTAAGAACACTGAAGCTTTCTTT.

Many counts were recorded for this clonotype. The chain links TRBV5-1 to TRBJ1-1; D uncertain. Germline loops: CDR1 SGHRS, CDR2 YFSETQ. Trimming removed 7 bases from V and 4 bases from J, with 14 bases in between. The CDR3 runs 13 residues. In DNA form, the CDR3 reads TGCGCCAGCCGCCGGGAGAGCGGCACTGAAGCTTTCTTT. Translation: CASRRESGTEAFF. Full variable domain (missing parts from reference TRBV5-1 and TRBJ1-1): KAGVTQTPRYLIKTRGQQVTLSCSPISGHRSVSWYQQTPGQGLQFLFEYFSETQRNKGNFPGRFSGRQFSNSRSEMNVSTLELGDSALYLCASRRESGTEAFFGQGTRLTVV.

This clonotype was observed many times. The gene calls are TRBV20-1 and TRBJ2-7; 8 positions agree with TRBD1. V was pared by 6 bases and J by 2 bases, with 9 bases of the junction left unmatched. Germline assignment: CDR1 DFQATT and CDR2 SNEGSKA (reference sequence). The CDR3 spans 14 residues. The chain's CDR3 is CSALIGQGTYEQYF. The CDR3 DNA reads as TGCAGTGCCCTGATTGGACAGGGAACCTACGAGCAGTACTTC.

In this sample, this clonotype turned up many times. The chain joins TRBV10-2 to TRBJ2-7; TRBD1 aligns across 7 bases. V was clipped by 4 bases and J by 4 bases; unmatched bases: 7. The germline CDR1 and CDR2 sequences are WSHSY and SAAADI. The CDR3 has 14 residues. This CDR3 reads CASSGQGVGYEQYF. The CDR3 DNA follows: TGCGCCAGCAGTGGTCAGGGGGTCGGGTACGAGCAGTACTTC.

This clonotype appeared many times. V gene TRBV4-1 combines with J gene TRBJ1-1; no firm D call. V lost 2 bases and J lost 5, with 12 bases in between. Germline CDR1 reads MGHRA; CDR2 reads YSYEKL. The CDR3 covers 14 residues. CDR3 nucleotide sequence: TGCGCCAGCAGCCAATCGGGTTGGAATACTGAAGCTTTCTTT. It yields the protein CASSQSGWNTEAFF.

This clonotype was recorded many times. The chain combines TRBV2 with TRBJ2-5; perhaps TRBD1 as D (5 bases). Trimming removed 6 bases from V and 5 bases from J, with 16 bases in between. Germline V gene data show CDR1 as SNHLY and CDR2 as FYNNEI. The CDR3 length is 14 residues. The chain's CDR3 is CASRQDTLGETQYF. Here the CDR3 DNA reads TGTGCCAGCAGACAGGACACCCTAGGGGAGACCCAGTACTTC.

This clonotype was seen many times. V and J are TRBV4-2 and TRBJ1-2, with TRBD1 matching 7 bases. The ends lost 0 bases at V and 4 bases at J; junction bases unmatched: 8. CDR3 length: 16 residues. Germline V gives CDR1 LGHNA, CDR2 YNFKEQ. The CDR3 nucleotides read TGTGCCAGCAGCCAAGACTACGGACAGGCTATCTATGGCTACACCTTC. Translated: CASSQDYGQAIYGYTF.

This clonotype occurred many times. The rearrangement uses TRBV20-1 and TRBJ1-2; 10 bases map to TRBD1. After removal of 5 bases from V and 8 bases from J, the junction contained 8 bases not matched to a gene. In germline, CDR1 is DFQATT, CDR2 SNEGSKA (reference sequence). The CDR3 is made up of 13 amino acids. For the CDR3, the DNA is TGCAGTGCTCGGGACAGGGGACACCTGGGCTACACCTTC. This encodes CSARDRGHLGYTF.

This clonotype was found many times. CDR3 coding DNA: TGTGCCAGCAGCCGCCATATGAAATCTAGCGGGGGGGCAGGTAGGGAGCAGTTCTTC. It translates to CASSRHMKSSGGAGREQFF. This chain connects TRBV7-2 to TRBJ2-1, with 12 bases matching TRBD2. V shed 5 bases and J 10 bases; nucleotides not matched to a gene: 21. CDR1 and CDR2 from the germline V gene are SGHTA and FQGNSA. The CDR3 is 19 amino acids.